This T cell receptor beta chain was sequenced for a study of tumor-infiltrating lymphocytes in primary liver carcinoma. Co-extraction of RNA and DNA was performed on roughly 20-34 mg of unsorted bulk tissue. The CDR3 contains 14 residues. V trimming: 4 bases; J trimming: 2 bases; junction bases outside the gene matches: 1. Germline CDR1 is SQVTM and CDR2 is ANQGSEA. This clonotype was seen at least ten times. A constant-region primer primed TCR beta cDNA synthesis from about 0.55 ug of total RNA. It was through three nested multiplex PCR rounds of slightly modified ARM-PCR that TCR beta libraries arose. The two initial PCR rounds, around 10 cycles each, used TRBV1-TRBV30 forward and C-beta reverse primers. A single record per CDR3 protein comes from TCRdb applying MiXCR to the multiplex PCR reads. The data contain some 94,000 distinct CDR3 sequences, almost 70% of them singletons.

The sample comprised liver tumor tissue from sampling region 5. Subset indicated: tumor region T5, tumor centre. The gene calls are TRBV29-1 and TRBJ2-2; 10 bases align to TRBD2. The sequence came from a woman aged 60-75 years with primary liver carcinoma and hepatitis B virus infection. The CDR3 region is CSVGTSGNTGELFF. The CDR3 region has the DNA TGCAGCGTTGGGACTAGCGGTAACACCGGGGAGCTGTTTTTT.